What follows is one T cell receptor (beta chain) and its context. This record belongs to a study of human T cells and chemical hapten exposure. Individual cDNA molecules had unique molecular identifiers attached to them by the library. Study processing details: Sequenced samples showed a median of 95,638 TCRs each, with counts running from around 20,000 to 690,000. TCRdb re-called the RACE reads through MiXCR, storing one row per CDR3 protein. What appears here as the V and J calls and clone size reflects TCRdb's work, not the paper's. The data contain about 130,000 distinct CDR3 sequences, approximately 10% of them singletons. Sample time point: healthy volunteer bleed at 2 weeks. The authors' total RNA extraction used unfractionated whole blood. The source is a male donor in good health. Some clones in this sample may be carry-over from other donors' samples. Sequenced material: whole blood.

CDR3 in amino acids: CASSPGTGETQYF. The DNA of the CDR3 is TGCGCCAGCAGCCCCGGGACTGGAGAGACCCAGTACTTC. This sequence joins TRBV4-3 and TRBJ2-5; maybe TRBD2 (6 bases). This CDR3 has 13 amino acids. Germline CDR1 reads LGHNA; CDR2 reads YSLEER. V shed 4 bases and J shed 4 bases, with 10 bases lying between them.